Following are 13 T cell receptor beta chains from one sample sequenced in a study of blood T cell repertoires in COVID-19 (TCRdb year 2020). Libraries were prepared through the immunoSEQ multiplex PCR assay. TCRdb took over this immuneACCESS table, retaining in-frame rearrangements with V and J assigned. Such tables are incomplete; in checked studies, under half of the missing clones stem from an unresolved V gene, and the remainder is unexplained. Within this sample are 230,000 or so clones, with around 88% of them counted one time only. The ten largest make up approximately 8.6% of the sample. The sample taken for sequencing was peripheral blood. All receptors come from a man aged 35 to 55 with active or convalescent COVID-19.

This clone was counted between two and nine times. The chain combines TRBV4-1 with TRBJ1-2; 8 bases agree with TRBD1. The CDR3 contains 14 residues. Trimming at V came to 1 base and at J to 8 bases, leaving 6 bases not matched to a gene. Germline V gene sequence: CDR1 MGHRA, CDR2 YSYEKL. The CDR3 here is CASSQAGGAGGYTF. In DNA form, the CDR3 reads TGCGCCAGCAGCCAAGCAGGGGGCGCGGGCGGCTACACCTTC.

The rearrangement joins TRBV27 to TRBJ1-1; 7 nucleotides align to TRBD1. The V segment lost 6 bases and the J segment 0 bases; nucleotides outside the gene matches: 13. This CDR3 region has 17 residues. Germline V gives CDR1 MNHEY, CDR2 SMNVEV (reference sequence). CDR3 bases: TGTGCCAGCAGGCGGCTCCCGGGACAGTTTATGAACACTGAAGCTTTCTTT. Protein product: CASRRLPGQFMNTEAFF.

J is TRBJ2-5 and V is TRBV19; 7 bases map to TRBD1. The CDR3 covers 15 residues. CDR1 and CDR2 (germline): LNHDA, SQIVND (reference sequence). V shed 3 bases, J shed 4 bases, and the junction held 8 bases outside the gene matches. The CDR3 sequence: CASSMNRGGRETQYF. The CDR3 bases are TGTGCCAGTAGTATGAACAGGGGTGGGAGAGAGACCCAGTACTTC.

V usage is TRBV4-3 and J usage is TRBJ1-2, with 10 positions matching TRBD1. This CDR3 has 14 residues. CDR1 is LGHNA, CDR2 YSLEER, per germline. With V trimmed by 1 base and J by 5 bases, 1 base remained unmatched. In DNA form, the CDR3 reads TGCGCCAGCAGCCAAGGGACAGGGGGGTATGGCTACACCTTC. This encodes CASSQGTGGYGYTF.

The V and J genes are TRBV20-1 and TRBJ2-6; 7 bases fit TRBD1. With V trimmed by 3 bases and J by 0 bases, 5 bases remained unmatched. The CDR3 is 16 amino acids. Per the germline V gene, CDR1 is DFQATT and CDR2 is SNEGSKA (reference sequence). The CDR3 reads CSASRGQSSGANVLTF. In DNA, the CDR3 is TGCAGTGCTAGTCGGGGACAGTCCTCTGGGGCCAACGTCCTGACTTTC.

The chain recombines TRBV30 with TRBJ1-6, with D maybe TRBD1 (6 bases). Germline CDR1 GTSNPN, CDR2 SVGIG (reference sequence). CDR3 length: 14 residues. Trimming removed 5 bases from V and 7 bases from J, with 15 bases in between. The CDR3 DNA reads TGTGCCTGGGGCAGGGACAAGGGAAATTCACCCCTCCACTTT. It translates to CAWGRDKGNSPLHF.

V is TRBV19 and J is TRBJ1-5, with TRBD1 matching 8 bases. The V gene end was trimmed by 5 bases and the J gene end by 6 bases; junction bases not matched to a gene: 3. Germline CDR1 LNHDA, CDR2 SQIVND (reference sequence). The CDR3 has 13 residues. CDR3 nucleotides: TGTGCCAGTAGTCAGGGGGCTGGTCAGCCCCAGCATTTT. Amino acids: CASSQGAGQPQHF.

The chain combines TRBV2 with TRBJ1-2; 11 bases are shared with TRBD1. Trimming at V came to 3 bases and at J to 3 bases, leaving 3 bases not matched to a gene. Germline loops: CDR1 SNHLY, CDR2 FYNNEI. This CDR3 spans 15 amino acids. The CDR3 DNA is TGTGCCAGCAGTGAGACGGGACAGGGGGACTATGGCTACACCTTC. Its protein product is CASSETGQGDYGYTF.

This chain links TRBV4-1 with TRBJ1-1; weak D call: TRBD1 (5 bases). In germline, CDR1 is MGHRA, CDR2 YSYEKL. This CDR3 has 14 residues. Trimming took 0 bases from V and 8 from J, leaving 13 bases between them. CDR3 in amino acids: CASSQDPGDGEAFF. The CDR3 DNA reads TGCGCCAGCAGCCAAGATCCGGGGGACGGAGAAGCTTTCTTT.

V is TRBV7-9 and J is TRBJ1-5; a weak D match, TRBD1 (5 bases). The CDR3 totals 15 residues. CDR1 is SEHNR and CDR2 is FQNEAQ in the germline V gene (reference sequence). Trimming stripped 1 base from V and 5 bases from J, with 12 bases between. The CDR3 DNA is TGTGCCAGCAGCTTAGACGGACAAGAATATCAGCCCCAGCATTTT. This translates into CASSLDGQEYQPQHF.

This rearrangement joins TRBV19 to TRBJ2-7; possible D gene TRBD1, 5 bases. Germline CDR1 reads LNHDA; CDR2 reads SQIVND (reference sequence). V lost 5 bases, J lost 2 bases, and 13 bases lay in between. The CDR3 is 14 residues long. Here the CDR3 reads CASSLTGPAYEQYF. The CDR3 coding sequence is TGTGCCAGTAGTTTAACAGGACCCGCCTACGAGCAGTACTTC.

The CDR3 reads CASPPRDRRLYEQYF. The CDR3 DNA reads as TGTGCCAGTCCTCCGAGGGACAGGCGCCTCTACGAGCAGTACTTC. J is TRBJ2-7 and V is TRBV19, with 8 bases matching TRBD1. V was pared by 8 bases and J by 3 bases, with 12 bases of the junction left unmatched. In germline, CDR1 is LNHDA, CDR2 SQIVND (reference sequence). This CDR3 is built from 15 residues.

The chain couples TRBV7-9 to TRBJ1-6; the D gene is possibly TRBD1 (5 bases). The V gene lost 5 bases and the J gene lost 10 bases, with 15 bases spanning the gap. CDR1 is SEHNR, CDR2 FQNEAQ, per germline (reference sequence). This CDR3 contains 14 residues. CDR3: CASSPGLVGSPLHF. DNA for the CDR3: TGTGCCAGCAGCCCGGGACTTGTTGGGTCACCCCTCCACTTT.